Shown below are 4 T cell receptor beta chains from a single sample sequenced in a study of response to subunit inactivated influenza vaccine. TCRdb independently ran MiXCR on the RT-PCR reads; one entry per CDR3 protein. The sample gives roughly 760,000 distinct CDR3 sequences, about 20% of which show up once; roughly a tenth is in the top ten. This specimen consisted of PBMCs from blood, obtained 4 to 6 days after vaccination. All receptors come from a man aged 45-65 years who received an inactivated influenza vaccine.

This clonotype was seen ten or more times. This chain links TRBV4-1 with TRBJ1-5, with a possible D match to TRBD1 (5 bases). Germline values: CDR1 MGHRA, CDR2 YSYEKL. V shed 4 bases and J shed 0 bases, with 10 bases lying between them. CDR3 length equals 15 residues. This CDR3 is CASSPGFYSNQPQHF. The CDR3 DNA follows: TGCGCCAGCAGCCCAGGGTTTTATAGCAATCAGCCCCAGCATTTT.

There are a few counts of this clonotype. The V and J genes are TRBV4-3 and TRBJ2-7, with a tentative D call TRBD1 (6 bases). Trimming cost V 3 bases and J 5 bases, with 14 bases left between them. Germline CDR1 reads LGHNA; CDR2 reads YSLEER. This CDR3 contains 14 residues. The CDR3 nucleotides are TGCGCCAGCAGCCATGGGGGCAGGGTGAACGAGCAGTACTTC. The encoded protein is CASSHGGRVNEQYF.

The V gene is TRBV6-2 or TRBV6-3, the J gene TRBJ2-1; tentatively, D is TRBD2 (7 bases). With 8 bases removed from V and 9 bases from J, the gap between germline ends came to 26 bases. Per the germline V gene, CDR1 is MNHEY and CDR2 is SVGEGT. This CDR3 is built from 16 residues. This CDR3 reads CASREAGASWGSEQFF. The CDR3 region has the DNA TGTGCCAGCCGGGAGGCGGGGGCTAGCTGGGGAAGTGAGCAGTTCTTC.

This clonotype has just a few counts. V and J are TRBV7-2 and TRBJ2-1; no firm D call. Trimming cost V 5 bases and J 0 bases, with 8 bases left between them. CDR3 length equals 14 residues. Germline CDR1 SGHTA, CDR2 FQGNSA. DNA for the CDR3: TGTGCCAGCAGCCCTGACTTCTCCTACAATGAGCAGTTCTTC. Amino acid sequence: CASSPDFSYNEQFF. Full variable domain (rest looked up from reference TRBV7-2 and TRBJ2-1): GAGVSQSPSNKVTEKGKDVELRCDPISGHTALYWYRQSLGQGLEFLIYFQGNSAPDKSGLPSDRFSAERTGGSVSTLTIQRTQQEDSAVYLCASSPDFSYNEQFFGPGTRLTVL.